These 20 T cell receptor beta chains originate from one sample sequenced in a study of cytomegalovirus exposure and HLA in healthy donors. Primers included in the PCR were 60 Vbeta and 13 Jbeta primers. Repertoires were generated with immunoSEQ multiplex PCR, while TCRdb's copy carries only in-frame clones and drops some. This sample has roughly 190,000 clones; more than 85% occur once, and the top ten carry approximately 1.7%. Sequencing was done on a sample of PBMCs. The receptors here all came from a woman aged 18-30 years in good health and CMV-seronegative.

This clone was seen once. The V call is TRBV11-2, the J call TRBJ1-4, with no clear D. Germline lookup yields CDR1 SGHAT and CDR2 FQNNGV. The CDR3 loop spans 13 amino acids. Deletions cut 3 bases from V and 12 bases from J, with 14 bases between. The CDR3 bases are TGTGCCAGCAGCTTTGGGAGTGGGGTACAACTGTTTTTT. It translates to CASSFGSGVQLFF.

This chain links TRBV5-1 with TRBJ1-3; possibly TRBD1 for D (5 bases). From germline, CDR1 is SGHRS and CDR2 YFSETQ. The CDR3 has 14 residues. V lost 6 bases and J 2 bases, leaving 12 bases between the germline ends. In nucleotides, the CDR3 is TGCGCCAGCAAGCAGGGTACGGCTGGAAACACCATATATTTT. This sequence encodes CASKQGTAGNTIYF.

CDR3 in DNA: TGTGCCAGCAGCGAGACAGGCCTAGCGAACACCGGGGAGCTGTTTTTT. Translated, it gives CASSETGLANTGELFF. The rearrangement uses TRBV7-3 and TRBJ2-2, with D maybe TRBD1 (6 bases). From germline, CDR1 is SGHTA and CDR2 FQGTGA. Trimming shortened V by 5 bases and J by 0 bases, and 13 bases separated the two germline ends. This CDR3 has 16 amino acids.

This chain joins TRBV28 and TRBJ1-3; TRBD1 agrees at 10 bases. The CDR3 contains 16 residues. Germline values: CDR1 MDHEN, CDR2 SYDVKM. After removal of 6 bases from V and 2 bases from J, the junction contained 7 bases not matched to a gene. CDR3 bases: TGTGCCAGCAGCCGATACGGGACAGGGGCTGGAAACACCATATATTTT. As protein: CASSRYGTGAGNTIYF.

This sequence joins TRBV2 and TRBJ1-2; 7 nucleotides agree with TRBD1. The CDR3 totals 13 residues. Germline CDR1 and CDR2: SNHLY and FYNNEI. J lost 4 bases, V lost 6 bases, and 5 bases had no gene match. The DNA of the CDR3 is TGTGCCAGCAGCACAGGGGCCGGCTATGGCTACACCTTC. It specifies CASSTGAGYGYTF.

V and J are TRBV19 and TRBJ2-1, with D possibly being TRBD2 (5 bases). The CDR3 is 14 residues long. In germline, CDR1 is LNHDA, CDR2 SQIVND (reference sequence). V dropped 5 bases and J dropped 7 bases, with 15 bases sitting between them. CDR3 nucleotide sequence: TGTGCCAGTAGTTTCGTGGCGGGTGTTAATGAGCAGTTCTTC. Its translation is CASSFVAGVNEQFF. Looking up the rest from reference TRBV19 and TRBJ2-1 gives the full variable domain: DGGITQSPKYLFRKEGQNVTLSCEQNLNHDAMYWYRQDPGQGLRLIYYSQIVNDFQKGDIAEGYSVSREKKESFPLTVTSAQKNPTAFYLCASSFVAGVNEQFFGPGTRLTVL.

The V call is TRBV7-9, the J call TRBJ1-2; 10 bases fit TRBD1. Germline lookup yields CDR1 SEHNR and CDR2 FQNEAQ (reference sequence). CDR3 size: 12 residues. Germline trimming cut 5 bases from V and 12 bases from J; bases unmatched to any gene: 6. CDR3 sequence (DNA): TGTGCCAGCAGCAGAGGGGACAGGGGCAACACCTTC. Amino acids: CASSRGDRGNTF.

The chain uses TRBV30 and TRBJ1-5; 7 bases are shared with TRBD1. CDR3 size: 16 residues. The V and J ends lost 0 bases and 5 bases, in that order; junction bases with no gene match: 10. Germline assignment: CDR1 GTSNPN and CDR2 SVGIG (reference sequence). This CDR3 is CAWSVQGRGTDQPQHF. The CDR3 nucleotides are TGTGCCTGGAGTGTACAGGGCAGGGGGACCGATCAGCCCCAGCATTTT.

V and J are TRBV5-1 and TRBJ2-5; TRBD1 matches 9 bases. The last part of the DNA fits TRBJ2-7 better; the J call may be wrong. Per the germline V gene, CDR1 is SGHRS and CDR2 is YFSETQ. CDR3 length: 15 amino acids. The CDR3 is CASQNPGQGRDEQYF. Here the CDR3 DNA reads TGCGCCAGCCAAAACCCGGGACAGGGAAGGGACGAGCAGTACTTC.

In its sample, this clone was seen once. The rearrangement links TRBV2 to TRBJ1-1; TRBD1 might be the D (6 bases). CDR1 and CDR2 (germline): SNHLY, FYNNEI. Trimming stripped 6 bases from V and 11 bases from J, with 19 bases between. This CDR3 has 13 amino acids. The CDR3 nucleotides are TGTGCCAGCAGCGACCCCAGGGGATTAGGGGCTTTCTTT. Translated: CASSDPRGLGAFF.

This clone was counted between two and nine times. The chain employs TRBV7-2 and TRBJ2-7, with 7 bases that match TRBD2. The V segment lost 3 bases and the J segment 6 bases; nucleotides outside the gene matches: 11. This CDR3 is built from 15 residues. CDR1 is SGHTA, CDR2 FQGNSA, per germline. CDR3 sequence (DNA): TGTGCCAGCAGCTTTGGGGGGGACTTCGTCCGCGAGCAGTACTTC. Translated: CASSFGGDFVREQYF.

CDR3 in DNA: TGTGCCAGCAGCGAGAGCGGGGGACGTCAGCCCCAGCATTTT. Residues: CASSESGGRQPQHF. The chain carries TRBV6-1 and TRBJ1-5; the D gene is possibly TRBD1 (5 bases). Trimming removed 6 bases at V and 6 bases at J, with 15 bases between. This CDR3 region has 14 residues. The germline gives CDR1 MNHNS, CDR2 SASEGT.

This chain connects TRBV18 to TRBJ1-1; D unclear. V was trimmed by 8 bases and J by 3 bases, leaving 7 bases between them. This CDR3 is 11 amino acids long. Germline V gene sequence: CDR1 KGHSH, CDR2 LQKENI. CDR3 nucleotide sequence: TGTGCCAGCACCGGGGACACTGAAGCTTTCTTT. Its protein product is CASTGDTEAFF.

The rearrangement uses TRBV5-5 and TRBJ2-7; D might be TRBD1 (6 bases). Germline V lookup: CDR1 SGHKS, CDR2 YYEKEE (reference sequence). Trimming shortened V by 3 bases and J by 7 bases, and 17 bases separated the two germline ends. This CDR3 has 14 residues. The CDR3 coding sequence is TGTGCCAGCAGCTCTACACGGTGGGGGCAGGAGCAGTACTTC. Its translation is CASSSTRWGQEQYF.

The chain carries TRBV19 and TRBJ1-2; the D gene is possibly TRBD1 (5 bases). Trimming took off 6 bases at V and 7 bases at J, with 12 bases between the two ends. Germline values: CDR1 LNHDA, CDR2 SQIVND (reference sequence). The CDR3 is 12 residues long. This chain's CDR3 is CASSSGLRGYTF. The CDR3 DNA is TGTGCCAGTAGCTCAGGGCTCCGTGGCTACACCTTC.

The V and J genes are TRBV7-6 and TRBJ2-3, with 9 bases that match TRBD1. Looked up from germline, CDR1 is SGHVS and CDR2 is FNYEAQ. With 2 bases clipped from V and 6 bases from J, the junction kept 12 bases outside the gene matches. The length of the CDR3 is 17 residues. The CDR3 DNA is TGTGCCAGCAGCTTAAACACAGGGGGCCATATAGGGGATACGCAGTATTTT. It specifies CASSLNTGGHIGDTQYF.

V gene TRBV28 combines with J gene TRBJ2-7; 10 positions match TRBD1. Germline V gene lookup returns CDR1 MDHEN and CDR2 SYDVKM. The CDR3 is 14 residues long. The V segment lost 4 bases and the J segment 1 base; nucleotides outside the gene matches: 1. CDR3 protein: CASSWTGGSYEQYF. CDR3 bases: TGTGCCAGCAGTTGGACAGGGGGGTCCTACGAGCAGTACTTC.

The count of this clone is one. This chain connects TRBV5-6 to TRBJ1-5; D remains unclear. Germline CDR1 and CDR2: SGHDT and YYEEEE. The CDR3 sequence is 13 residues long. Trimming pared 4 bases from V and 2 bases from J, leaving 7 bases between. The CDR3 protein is CASSEGRNQPQHF. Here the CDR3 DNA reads TGTGCCAGCAGCGAGGGCCGCAATCAGCCCCAGCATTTT.

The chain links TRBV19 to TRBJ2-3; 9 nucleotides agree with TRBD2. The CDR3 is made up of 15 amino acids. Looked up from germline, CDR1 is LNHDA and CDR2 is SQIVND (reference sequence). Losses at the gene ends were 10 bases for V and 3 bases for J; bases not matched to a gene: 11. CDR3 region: CATSRGGTLTDTQYF. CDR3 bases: TGTGCCACCTCGCGGGGGGGGACATTAACAGATACGCAGTATTTT.

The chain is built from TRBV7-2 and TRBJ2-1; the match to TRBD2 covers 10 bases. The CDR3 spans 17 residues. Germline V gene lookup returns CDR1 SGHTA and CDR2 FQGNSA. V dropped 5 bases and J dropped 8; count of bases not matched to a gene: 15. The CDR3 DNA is TGTGCCAGCAGCCCTGCCCTCGCTAGCGGGGGCCTCGATGAGCAGTTCTTC. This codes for CASSPALASGGLDEQFF.